The rows below give T cell receptor beta chains drawn from one sample of a study of T cells in Graves' hyperthyroidism and ophthalmopathy. One entry per CDR3 protein results from TCRdb running MiXCR on the multiplex PCR reads. The data contain a few hundred thousand distinct CDR3 sequences, roughly 15% of them singletons. Sequenced input: blood. The receptors derive from a woman aged 18-30 years with Graves' hyperthyroidism. The CDR3 runs from the conserved cysteine through the conserved F or W. A D gene is named only where the DNA matches it firmly. Size is omitted from some rows. Given values are once, few, many or a class for expanded clones.

d_gene: NA
v_gene: TRBV2
j_gene: TRBJ1-2
abundance: many
CDR3nt: TGTGCCAGCAGGGCCGACGGGGTTAACTATGGCTACACCTTC
CDR3aa: CASRADGVNYGYTF

d_gene: NA
v_gene: TRBV20-1
j_gene: TRBJ2-5
abundance: few
CDR3nt: TGCAGTGCTAGAGATCTTGGTATTATTAGCCTTATTTCGAGTGAGACCCAGTACTTC
CDR3aa: CSARDLGIISLISSETQYF

d_gene: TRBD1
v_gene: TRBV6-5
j_gene: TRBJ2-7
abundance: few
CDR3nt: TGTGCCAGCAGTTACTCTGAGGGGGCGGTCGAGCAGTACTTC
CDR3aa: CASSYSEGAVEQYF

d_gene: NA
v_gene: TRBV10-3
j_gene: TRBJ2-1
abundance: once
CDR3nt: TGTGCCATCAACCAGGGCTTTATTGATGAGCAGTTCTTC
CDR3aa: CAINQGFIDEQFF

d_gene: NA
v_gene: TRBV14
j_gene: TRBJ1-1
abundance: few
CDR3nt: TGTGCCAGCAGCCAAGAGATCGGGGGCCGGAGGAACACTGAAGCTTTCTTT
CDR3aa: CASSQEIGGRRNTEAFF

d_gene: NA
v_gene: TRBV3-1
j_gene: TRBJ1-2
abundance: NA
CDR3nt: TGTGCCAGCAGCCAAGCAGGAAATCCGGGCTACACCTTC
CDR3aa: CASSQAGNPGYTF

d_gene: NA
v_gene: TRBV7-9
j_gene: TRBJ2-1
abundance: NA
CDR3nt: TGTGCCAGCCTACTTAGCTCCTACAATGAGCAGTTCTTC
CDR3aa: CASLLSSYNEQFF

d_gene: NA
v_gene: TRBV3-1
j_gene: TRBJ2-7
abundance: many
CDR3nt: TGTGCCAGCAGCCAAGAGGCCGGAAGGGTTCACGAGCAGTACTTC
CDR3aa: CASSQEAGRVHEQYF

d_gene: NA
v_gene: TRBV5-1
j_gene: TRBJ1-1
abundance: many
CDR3nt: TGCGCCAGCAGTTTAAATGGGGCCGGGAACACTGAAGCTTTCTTT
CDR3aa: CASSLNGAGNTEAFF

d_gene: NA
v_gene: TRBV15
j_gene: TRBJ1-5
abundance: NA
CDR3nt: TGTGCCACCAGCAGAGATCTCAGGGATAGCAATCAGCCCCAGCATTTT
CDR3aa: CATSRDLRDSNQPQHF

d_gene: NA
v_gene: TRBV27
j_gene: TRBJ2-6
abundance: few
CDR3nt: TGTGCCAGCAGTTTATTCCGCTCTGGGGCCAACGTCCTGACTTTC
CDR3aa: CASSLFRSGANVLTF

d_gene: NA
v_gene: TRBV4-1
j_gene: TRBJ1-4
abundance: NA
CDR3nt: TGCGCCAGCAGCCGAAATAACCTCGGCACTAATGAAAAACTGTTTTTT
CDR3aa: CASSRNNLGTNEKLFF

d_gene: NA
v_gene: TRBV9
j_gene: TRBJ2-7
abundance: many
CDR3nt: TGTGCCAGCAGCGTAGAACCCAGGGACGGGTACGAGCAGTACTTC
CDR3aa: CASSVEPRDGYEQYF

d_gene: TRBD1
v_gene: TRBV29-1
j_gene: TRBJ1-4
abundance: NA
CDR3nt: TGCAGCGTGATGACAGGGACTAATGAAAAACTGTTTTTT
CDR3aa: CSVMTGTNEKLFF

d_gene: TRBD1
v_gene: TRBV28
j_gene: TRBJ1-5
abundance: many
CDR3nt: TGTGCCAGCAGACGACAGGGGGCACAGCCCCAGCATTTT
CDR3aa: CASRRQGAQPQHF

d_gene: NA
v_gene: TRBV27
j_gene: TRBJ1-4
abundance: few
CDR3nt: TGTGCCAGCAGTCCTCAGGGGCGGGATGAAAAACTGTTTTTT
CDR3aa: CASSPQGRDEKLFF

d_gene: TRBD1
v_gene: TRBV5-4
j_gene: TRBJ2-3
abundance: many
CDR3nt: TGTGCCAGCAGCCACCGGACAGGGGGTTACACAGATACGCAGTATTTT
CDR3aa: CASSHRTGGYTDTQYF

d_gene: NA
v_gene: TRBV3-1
j_gene: TRBJ2-1
abundance: many
CDR3nt: TGTGCCAGCAGCCAGGGGGCGGGAGTCCCCAATGAGCAGTTCTTC
CDR3aa: CASSQGAGVPNEQFF

d_gene: TRBD1
v_gene: TRBV7-2
j_gene: TRBJ2-7
abundance: many
CDR3nt: TGTGCCAGCAGGACCGGGACAGGCGCTACCTACGAGCAGTACTTC
CDR3aa: CASRTGTGATYEQYF

d_gene: NA
v_gene: TRBV30
j_gene: TRBJ1-1
abundance: many
CDR3nt: TGTGCCTGGAGTGTACGGGGCGGCCAGAACACTGAAGCTTTCTTT
CDR3aa: CAWSVRGGQNTEAFF

d_gene: NA
v_gene: TRBV9
j_gene: TRBJ2-1
abundance: NA
CDR3nt: TGTGCCAGCAGCGTCGGGGACCGACTTCATGAGCAGTTCTTC
CDR3aa: CASSVGDRLHEQFF

d_gene: NA
v_gene: TRBV4-3
j_gene: TRBJ2-1
abundance: few
CDR3nt: TGCGCCAGCAGCCAAGGACACCGGGACGATTACAATGAGCAGTTCTTC
CDR3aa: CASSQGHRDDYNEQFF

d_gene: TRBD2
v_gene: TRBV6-1
j_gene: TRBJ2-7
abundance: many
CDR3nt: TGTGCCAGCTCTGTGGCTAGCGGGATCTACGAGCAGTACTTC
CDR3aa: CASSVASGIYEQYF

d_gene: NA
v_gene: TRBV5-1
j_gene: TRBJ2-1
abundance: many
CDR3nt: TGCGCCAGCAGCGGAATAGCATTGAGCAATGAGCAGTTCTTC
CDR3aa: CASSGIALSNEQFF

d_gene: TRBD2
v_gene: TRBV4-3
j_gene: TRBJ2-7
abundance: NA
CDR3nt: TGCGCCAGCAGCCAAGGGCATCTAGCGGCGTACGAGCAGTACTTC
CDR3aa: CASSQGHLAAYEQYF

d_gene: TRBD2
v_gene: TRBV28
j_gene: TRBJ2-1
abundance: many
CDR3nt: TGTGCCAGCAGTACAACCGAGATAGCGGGTAGCGTCTACAATGAGCAGTTCTTC
CDR3aa: CASSTTEIAGSVYNEQFF

d_gene: NA
v_gene: TRBV18
j_gene: TRBJ1-1
abundance: NA
CDR3nt: TGTGCCAGCTCCCGAACTGGGACGGGGAACACTGAAGCTTTCTTT
CDR3aa: CASSRTGTGNTEAFF

d_gene: TRBD2
v_gene: TRBV4-1
j_gene: TRBJ2-7
abundance: few
CDR3nt: TGCGCCAGCAGCCAGTATCCTGCGGCGGCGGGAGGGGTTTACGAGCAGTACTTC
CDR3aa: CASSQYPAAAGGVYEQYF

d_gene: NA
v_gene: TRBV20-1
j_gene: TRBJ2-1
abundance: many
CDR3nt: TGCAGTGCCTGGGGTTTGGGCTACAATGAGCAGTTCTTC
CDR3aa: CSAWGLGYNEQFF

d_gene: TRBD2
v_gene: TRBV2
j_gene: TRBJ2-1
abundance: many
CDR3nt: TGTGCCAGCAGTCCCACGGGACTAGCGGTGGATGAGCAGTTCTTC
CDR3aa: CASSPTGLAVDEQFF

d_gene: TRBD1
v_gene: TRBV28
j_gene: TRBJ2-7
abundance: many
CDR3nt: TGTGCCAGCAGTTGGGGGACAGGGGCCTACGAGCAGTACTTC
CDR3aa: CASSWGTGAYEQYF

d_gene: NA
v_gene: TRBV2
j_gene: TRBJ2-1
abundance: many
CDR3nt: TGTGCCAGGAGTAGGTACAATGAGCAGTTCTTC
CDR3aa: CARSRYNEQFF

d_gene: TRBD2
v_gene: TRBV5-4
j_gene: TRBJ2-1
abundance: NA
CDR3nt: TGTGCCAGCAGCGTAATACTAGCGGGAGGATCGGCCTACAATGAGCAGTTCTTC
CDR3aa: CASSVILAGGSAYNEQFF

d_gene: TRBD2
v_gene: TRBV7-2
j_gene: TRBJ2-2
abundance: NA
CDR3nt: TGTGCCAGCAGCTTACGGACTAGCGGGAGTGGCGGGGAGCTGTTTTTT
CDR3aa: CASSLRTSGSGGELFF

d_gene: NA
v_gene: TRBV9
j_gene: TRBJ1-1
abundance: once
CDR3nt: TGTGCCAGCAGCAAGGACCAGGGGATGAACACTGAAGCTTTCTTT
CDR3aa: CASSKDQGMNTEAFF

d_gene: NA
v_gene: TRBV7-2
j_gene: TRBJ1-5
abundance: few
CDR3nt: TGTGCCAGCAGCTTAGTGTCGGCGGGAATAAATAGCAATCAGCCCCAGCATTTT
CDR3aa: CASSLVSAGINSNQPQHF

d_gene: NA
v_gene: TRBV6-1
j_gene: TRBJ1-6
abundance: many
CDR3nt: TGTGCCAGCAGTGAGTCTTCTTCTGTCCGCTCACCCCTCCACTTT
CDR3aa: CASSESSSVRSPLHF

d_gene: NA
v_gene: TRBV7-2
j_gene: TRBJ1-2
abundance: many
CDR3nt: TGTGCCAGCAGCCCTAGAACGGCCCGGGAAGGCTACACCTTC
CDR3aa: CASSPRTAREGYTF

d_gene: NA
v_gene: TRBV10-2
j_gene: TRBJ2-1
abundance: many
CDR3nt: TGCGCCAGCAGTGCGGGGACGAGGAATGAGCAGTTCTTC
CDR3aa: CASSAGTRNEQFF

d_gene: TRBD2
v_gene: TRBV18
j_gene: TRBJ2-5
abundance: many
CDR3nt: TGTGCCAGCTCACCATTAGCGGGGTTGGAGACCCAGTACTTC
CDR3aa: CASSPLAGLETQYF

d_gene: NA
v_gene: TRBV25-1
j_gene: TRBJ1-1
abundance: many
CDR3nt: TGTGCCAGCAGTGATATACTTGAAGCTTTCTTT
CDR3aa: CASSDILEAFF

d_gene: NA
v_gene: TRBV6-4
j_gene: TRBJ2-1
abundance: few
CDR3nt: TGTGCCAGCAGGGTGAGGGGGAGCCATGAGCAGTTCTTC
CDR3aa: CASRVRGSHEQFF

d_gene: TRBD1
v_gene: TRBV28
j_gene: TRBJ1-5
abundance: NA
CDR3nt: TGTGCCAGCAGTCCAACAGGGGTGAACAAGCAGCCCCAGCATTTT
CDR3aa: CASSPTGVNKQPQHF